This T cell receptor beta chain was retrieved from a study of neurological immune-mediated disorders (dated by TCRdb to the late 2010s). As for the study more broadly: Among the approximately 35 multiple sclerosis patients, approximately 31 had relapsing-remitting MS and 3 had secondary progressive MS. Using UMI-based sequencing, the study compared peripheral blood TCR-beta repertoires from patients with HTLV-I-associated myelopathy (HAM/TSP), patients with multiple sclerosis, and healthy controls. Longitudinal samples, technical triplicates and paired sorted CD4+ and CD8+ T-cell subsets, alongside PBMC samples, were included among the approximately 110 TCR-beta libraries. The cohort was made up of 60 to 75 subjects, consisting of about 15 HAM/TSP patients, roughly 35 multiple sclerosis patients and approximately 20 healthy controls. Results the study describes overall, beyond this receptor: Across subjects, expanded clones never shared an identical CDR3 amino acid sequence, which suggests that the TCR-beta repertoires in every group were private. TCR clonal expansion was highest in HAM/TSP patients and lowest in MS patients, with MS patients falling below even healthy controls. In phylogenetic analysis, the repertoires of 18 of 34 MS patients grouped into a cluster of related CDR3 sequences, which suggests a possible signature at the repertoire level. No clinical or MRI features were associated with the MS cluster, and the authors said that larger cohorts are needed.

This clonotype was observed at least ten times. The antigen this receptor binds is unknown. Qualities for individual bases were not recorded, and no much larger clone is one base off. cDNA was synthesized by template-switch 5'RACE using a primer with a 10-nucleotide random unique molecular identifier that tagged each TCR transcript. Every sequencing run yielded over 190 million TCR-beta sequences covering 15-18 subjects. The RNeasy kit was used to extract total RNA. TCR-beta VDJ regions were amplified with primers for the TCR constant region and the 5'RACE anchor, using the KAPA Real-time Library Amplification kit. A first PCR added sample indexes and Illumina adaptors, and a second PCR then raised library yield. After Ampure bead purification, the roughly 650 bp TCR product was size-selected on a 2% E-gel SizeSelection system. Before pooling, library quality was checked on a Bioanalyzer, concentration was measured with Qubit, and libraries were quantified with the Kapa Library Quantification kit. An Illumina HiSeq 2500 sequenced the libraries paired-end 2 x 150 bp. To increase sequence diversity, roughly 24-32% phiX was spiked into each library pool. For the original study's pipeline: The UMI-based MiGEC pipeline processed quality-filtered reads and removed over 75% of raw TCR sequences during error correction. VDJ genes were aligned to IMGT germline references, and clonotypes were defined by unique CDR3 amino acid sequence plus V-J genes. Clonal expansion, Shannon diversity and CDR3 relatedness (CalcPairwiseDistances, ClusterSamples) were evaluated with VDJtools, and phylogenetic trees were built with CLCbio workbench. A clone was classed as expanded if it had 8 or more unique UMIs, a cutoff based on coefficient-of-variation modelling across technical triplicates. TCRdb handled the public reads itself, with Q25 trimming in fastp and clone calling in MiXCR, and kept productive beta chains. CDR3 protein duplicates are merged, each entry listing the most common genes and DNA. TCRdb, rather than the study authors, made the V and J calls. This sample has 55,000 to 75,000 distinct CDR3 sequences in its table, and 5.2% of those were observed once. Of the sample, approximately 2.6% falls within the top ten clones.

Libraries from unsorted PBMCs were made from 2 million PBMCs kept in RNAlater at -80 degrees C until RNA extraction. Multiple sclerosis patients were enrolled in a US clinical protocol under which disease progression was evaluated by magnetic resonance imaging. Peripheral blood was subjected to Ficoll-Hypaque density gradient centrifugation to isolate PBMCs, which were then cryopreserved in liquid nitrogen. Sequences were obtained from PBMCs. The origin of this receptor is a woman in her 30s with multiple sclerosis.

CDR3 loop: CASSLAPGPFMADTQYF. The sequenced DNA is TGTGCCAGCAGCTTAGCCCCTGGACCTTTCATGGCAGATACGCAGTATTTT. The V and J segments used are TRBV7-6 and TRBJ2-3; no D gene is confidently identified. V loses 0 bases of germline sequence and J loses 4 bases, and the interval between the two ends is 17 bases. The CDR3 numbers 17 residues from cysteine through phenylalanine. Of the read, only the CDR3 DNA is kept; its 51 bases are in frame from base 1. CDR1 and CDR2, looked up from the germline V gene, are SGHVS and FNYEAQ.